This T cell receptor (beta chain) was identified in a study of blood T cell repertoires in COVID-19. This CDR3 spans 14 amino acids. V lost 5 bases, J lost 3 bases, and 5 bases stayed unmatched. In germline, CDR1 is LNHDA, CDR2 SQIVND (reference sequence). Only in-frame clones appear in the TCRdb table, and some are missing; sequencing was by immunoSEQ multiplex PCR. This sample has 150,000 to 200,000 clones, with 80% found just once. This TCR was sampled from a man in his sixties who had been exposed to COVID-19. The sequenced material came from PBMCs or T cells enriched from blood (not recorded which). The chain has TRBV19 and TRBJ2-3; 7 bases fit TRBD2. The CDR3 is CASSARGRTDTQYF. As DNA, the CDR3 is TGTGCCAGTAGTGCTCGCGGGAGAACAGATACGCAGTATTTT.